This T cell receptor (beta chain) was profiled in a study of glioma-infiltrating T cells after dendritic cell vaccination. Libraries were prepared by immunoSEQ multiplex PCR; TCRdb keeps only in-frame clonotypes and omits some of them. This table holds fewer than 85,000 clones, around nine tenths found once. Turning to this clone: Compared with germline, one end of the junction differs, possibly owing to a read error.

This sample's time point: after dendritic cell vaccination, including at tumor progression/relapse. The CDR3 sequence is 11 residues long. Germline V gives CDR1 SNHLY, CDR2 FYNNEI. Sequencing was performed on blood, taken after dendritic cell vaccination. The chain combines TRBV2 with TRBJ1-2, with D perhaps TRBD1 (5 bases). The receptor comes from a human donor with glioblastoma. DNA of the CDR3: TGTGCCAGCAGCCCCGGGGGAGGCCCGGGCTTC. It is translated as CASSPGGGPGF.